This note documents a single TCR beta chain sequence. Antigen: not known. PCR used 60 Vbeta primers and 13 Jbeta primers. Libraries were prepared by immunoSEQ multiplex PCR; TCRdb keeps only in-frame clonotypes and omits some of them. The sample shows some 120,000 clones, about three quarters of them seen only once. The entry originates in a study of cytomegalovirus exposure and HLA in healthy donors. General study findings and limits: CMV serostatus was the only immune exposure information that was available. In an earlier analysis, in some 540 donors, most V segments appeared productive either ~87% or ~30% of the time. The study dropped some indistinguishable V segments, TRBV6-2 and TRBV6-3 among them.

The CDR3 has 16 residues. The J segment lost 2 bases and the V segment lost 2 bases, leaving 9 bases of the junction unmatched. Germline assignment: CDR1 SGHNT and CDR2 YYREEE (reference sequence). The rearrangement links TRBV5-4 to TRBJ1-1; the match to TRBD1 covers 7 bases. The sequence came from a woman between 40 and 55 years old in good health and CMV-seronegative. Source material: PBMCs. Here the CDR3 reads CASSLPTGELNTEAFF. DNA for the CDR3: TGTGCCAGCAGCTTACCAACAGGGGAGTTAAACACTGAAGCTTTCTTT.